One sample yielded the 8 T cell receptor beta chains listed below, sequenced in a study of T-cell reconstitution after alpha-beta-depleted transplantation in children. Preparation of the TCRbeta library used unique molecular identifiers. TCRdb analysed the PCR reads with MiXCR anew, one entry per CDR3 protein. Of about 180,000 distinct CDR3 sequences detected, 11% appear once; the ten largest clones hold 13%. The sample was PBMCs, taken before TCRalphabeta/CD19-depleted stem cell transplant. These receptors came from a boy younger than 10 with acute myeloid leukemia, due to receive a stem cell transplant.

This clonotype has at least ten counts. V usage is TRBV5-1 and J usage is TRBJ2-6; no reliable D call. CDR3 length: 15 amino acids. Germline CDR1 is SGHRS and CDR2 is YFSETQ. The V end was cut by 4 bases, the J end by 1 base, with 9 bases between. CDR3 coding DNA: TGCGCCAGCAGCGACCCCAGGTCTGGGGCCAACGTCCTGACTTTC. Translating it yields CASSDPRSGANVLTF.

This clonotype turned up a few times. The chain combines TRBV2 with TRBJ2-1; no firm D call. This CDR3 has 15 amino acids. The V end lost 4 bases, the J end lost 0 bases, and 10 bases lay between the germline ends. Germline V gene lookup returns CDR1 SNHLY and CDR2 FYNNEI. Written as DNA, the CDR3 is TGTGCCAGCAGTGGGGGAACTTCCTCCTACAATGAGCAGTTCTTC. This codes for CASSGGTSSYNEQFF.

At least ten counts were recorded for this clonotype. V gene TRBV10-3 combines with J gene TRBJ2-7; 7 nucleotides align to TRBD2. V shed 10 bases and J 2 bases; nucleotides not matched to a gene: 11. CDR3 length equals 14 residues. Germline V CDR1 and CDR2: ENHRY, SYGVKD. The CDR3 nucleotides are TGTGCCAGCTCCCCCGGGACTATGACCTACGAGCAGTACGTC. Translating it yields CASSPGTMTYEQYV.

This clonotype was recorded a few times. The V gene is TRBV12-5, the J gene TRBJ2-5, with D tentatively TRBD2 (5 bases). Trimming removed 1 base at V and 5 bases at J, with 17 bases between. This CDR3 has 16 residues. Looked up from germline, CDR1 is LGHNT and CDR2 is FRNRAP. The CDR3 sequence is CASGLDAFEGVETQYF. The DNA for the CDR3 is TGTGCTAGTGGTTTGGATGCCTTTGAGGGTGTGGAGACCCAGTACTTC.

This clonotype was counted at least ten times. The V call is TRBV18, the J call TRBJ1-1; TRBD1 is a possible D gene (6 bases). The V gene lost 4 bases and the J gene lost 1 base, with 13 bases spanning the gap. This CDR3 contains 15 residues. Per the germline V gene, CDR1 is KGHSH and CDR2 is LQKENI. The CDR3 is CASSLSGTKNTEAFF. The CDR3 region has the DNA TGTGCCAGCTCACTCTCCGGGACAAAGAACACTGAAGCTTTCTTT.

This clonotype has at least ten counts. V usage is TRBV20-1 and J usage is TRBJ2-7, with 7 bases identical to TRBD2. Germline CDR1 and CDR2: DFQATT and SNEGSKA (reference sequence). This CDR3 has 15 residues. The trim removed 0 bases at V and 1 base at J, leaving 6 bases unmatched. The CDR3 sequence is CSARDLTGGSYEQYV. The CDR3 bases are TGCAGTGCTAGAGACTTGACGGGGGGATCCTACGAGCAGTACGTC.

In its sample, this clonotype was seen many times. The CDR3 loop is CASSLDVSEQFF. As DNA, the CDR3 is TGTGCCAGCAGCTTAGACGTCAGTGAGCAGTTCTTC. The V call is TRBV7-9, the J call TRBJ2-1, with unresolved D. The V end lost 1 base, the J end lost 9 bases, and 7 bases lay between the germline ends. Germline assignment: CDR1 SEHNR and CDR2 FQNEAQ (reference sequence). The CDR3 is made up of 12 amino acids.

As concerns this clonotype: The junction departs from the called germline gene at one end, perhaps through a read error. The chain links TRBV20-1 to TRBJ2-2, with 9 bases fitting TRBD2. The length of the CDR3 is 17 residues. The germline gives CDR1 DFQATT, CDR2 SNEGSKA (reference sequence). The CDR3 DNA follows: TGCTGTGCTAGTAGGTTAGCGGGGGAAGTAGGCGCCGGGGAGCTGTTTTTT. This sequence encodes CCASRLAGEVGAGELFF.